This TCR beta chain was captured in a study of T-cell reconstitution after alpha-beta-depleted transplantation in children. V trimming: 3 bases; J trimming: 2 bases; junction bases outside the gene matches: 7. The CDR3 is made up of 15 amino acids. The V gene's germline CDR1 is SGHRS and CDR2 YFSETQ. Researchers prepared the TCRbeta library using unique molecular identifiers, the study reports. TCRdb reprocessed the PCR reads with MiXCR, giving one entry per CDR3 protein. The data hold under 150,000 distinct CDR3 sequences, with around a tenth observed a single time. The receptor's source is a girl under two years old who had a stem cell transplant for combined immunodeficiency, so the T cells may come from the graft donor. The chain is built from TRBV5-1 and TRBJ2-7; TRBD1 matches 8 bases. Sequenced material: PBMCs, mostly from graft donor cells, taken 180 days after TCRalphabeta/CD19-depleted stem cell transplant. In DNA form, the CDR3 reads TGCGCCAGCAGCTCTTTTATGGGACAGGCCTACGAGCAGTACTTC. It yields the protein CASSSFMGQAYEQYF. Combining the CDR3 with reference TRBV5-1 and TRBJ2-7 gives the whole variable domain KAGVTQTPRYLIKTRGQQVTLSCSPISGHRSVSWYQQTPGQGLQFLFEYFSETQRNKGNFPGRFSGRQFSNSRSEMNVSTLELGDSALYLCASSSFMGQAYEQYFGPGTRLTVT.